This is a list of T cell receptor beta chains from one sample in a study of blood T cell repertoires in COVID-19. The assay was immunoSEQ multiplex PCR, and TCRdb's table has in-frame clones only and misses some. Of around 310,000 clones listed, around nine tenths are singletons. The source material was PBMCs or T cells enriched from blood (not recorded which). The source is a woman aged 25 to 39 who had recovered from COVID-19. Both conserved end residues are part of each CDR3. The order of the fields is clone size, V gene, J gene, D gene, CDR3 protein, CDR3 DNA. The D gene is left open where the match is weak. A row's size may be missing; if present it is once, few, many or a size class.

.	TRBV7-6	TRBJ2-7	.	CASSLVSGPNYEQYF	TGTGCCAGCAGCTTAGTAAGCGGACCAAACTACGAGCAGTACTTC
.	TRBV4-3	TRBJ2-7	.	CASSPRGKREQYF	TGCGCCAGCAGCCCCCGGGGAAAGCGCGAGCAGTACTTC
.	TRBV7-9	TRBJ2-7	TRBD2	CASSPQVGLAGVGVHEQYF	TGTGCCAGCAGCCCCCAGGTGGGACTAGCGGGAGTGGGGGTACACGAGCAGTACTTC
.	TRBV11-2	TRBJ2-2	.	CASSSVQKNTGELFF	TGTGCCAGCAGTTCGGTACAGAAAAACACCGGGGAGCTGTTTTTT
once	TRBV19	TRBJ1-2	TRBD1	CASSYRGDGYTF	TGTGCCAGTAGTTACAGGGGGGATGGCTACACCTTC
.	TRBV14	TRBJ1-2	.	CASSQDRDFPTYGYTF	TGTGCCAGCAGCCAAGATCGGGACTTCCCTACCTATGGCTACACCTTC
.	TRBV3-1/TRBV3-2	TRBJ2-5	TRBD1	CASSPDRVMQQTQYF	TGTGCCAGCAGCCCCGACAGGGTCATGCAACAGACCCAGTACTTC
.	TRBV27	TRBJ1-5	.	CASSYAGSNQPQHF	TGTGCCAGCAGTTATGCAGGGAGCAATCAGCCCCAGCATTTT
.	TRBV5-4	TRBJ2-1	.	CASSLEWREQFF	TGTGCCAGCAGCTTGGAGTGGAGAGAGCAGTTCTTC
once	TRBV9	TRBJ2-7	.	CASSVDSSTYEQYF	TGTGCCAGCAGCGTCGACTCGAGTACCTACGAGCAGTACTTC
.	TRBV2	TRBJ2-7	TRBD1	CASSGTGTYEQYF	TGTGCCAGCAGTGGGACAGGAACCTACGAGCAGTACTTC
.	TRBV5-1	TRBJ2-4	TRBD1	CASSSAGGQGLNIQYF	TGCGCCAGCAGCTCGGCAGGGGGACAGGGCCTAAACATTCAGTACTTC
.	TRBV19	TRBJ1-2	.	CASSGQANYGYTF	TGTGCCAGTAGCGGACAAGCTAACTATGGCTACACCTTC
.	TRBV27	TRBJ1-6	.	CASSLWPTNSPLHF	TGTGCCAGCAGTTTATGGCCAACCAATTCACCCCTCCACTTT
.	TRBV6-4	TRBJ1-6	.	CASSDFRNSPLHF	TGTGCCAGCAGTGACTTTCGGAATTCACCCCTCCACTTT
.	TRBV5-5	TRBJ2-7	TRBD2	CASSLIRGSGGKWGYEQYF	TGTGCCAGCAGCCTAATCAGGGGTAGCGGGGGCAAGTGGGGCTACGAGCAGTACTTC
.	TRBV18	TRBJ1-4	.	CASSPRGASTNEKLFF	TGTGCCAGCTCACCACGGGGAGCTTCAACTAATGAAAAACTGTTTTTT
.	TRBV7-6	TRBJ1-6	TRBD1	CASSSGGQGYSPLHF	TGTGCCAGCAGCTCGGGGGGACAGGGGTATTCACCCCTCCACTTT
.	TRBV3-1/TRBV3-2	TRBJ1-3	.	CASSQSPAGTPYFSGNTIYF	TGTGCCAGCAGCCAATCACCTGCCGGGACACCTTACTTCTCTGGAAACACCATATATTTT
.	TRBV7-9	TRBJ2-1	TRBD2	CASSLARLSSGMVNEQFF	TGTGCCAGCAGCTTAGCGCGTTTGAGTAGCGGGATGGTCAATGAGCAGTTCTTC
.	TRBV19	TRBJ2-2	TRBD1	CASSILGQGWPRTNTGELFF	TGTGCCAGTAGTATTTTGGGACAGGGATGGCCGCGGACCAACACCGGGGAGCTGTTTTTT
few	TRBV19	TRBJ2-1	TRBD2	CASSLLAGFYNEQFF	TGTGCCAGTAGCCTACTAGCGGGGTTCTACAATGAGCAGTTCTTC
.	TRBV4-1	TRBJ2-1	TRBD1	CASSAITGATYNEQFF	TGCGCCAGCAGCGCGATAACAGGGGCGACCTACAATGAGCAGTTCTTC
once	TRBV29-1	TRBJ1-1	TRBD1	CSVRTGANTEAFF	TGCAGCGTAAGAACAGGGGCGAACACTGAAGCTTTCTTT
once	TRBV10-3	TRBJ1-1	.	CAINRGENTEAFF	TGTGCCATCAATCGGGGAGAGAACACTGAAGCTTTCTTT
once	TRBV11-2	TRBJ2-2	.	CASSLSAVTGELFF	TGTGCCAGCAGCTTAAGTGCGGTAACCGGGGAGCTGTTTTTT
.	TRBV2	TRBJ1-2	.	CASNLGHIYGYTF	TGTGCCAGCAATTTGGGGCACATCTATGGCTACACCTTC
.	TRBV6-5	TRBJ1-1	.	CASSYSELLNTEAFF	TGTGCCAGCAGTTACTCGGAGTTGCTGAACACTGAAGCTTTCTTT
.	TRBV10-3	TRBJ1-6	TRBD1	CAISGQGAEPLHF	TGTGCCATCAGTGGACAGGGGGCTGAACCCCTCCACTTT
.	TRBV2	TRBJ2-5	.	CASSGLSGQGGETQYF	TGTGCCAGCAGTGGTCTTTCGGGGCAGGGGGGAGAGACCCAGTACTTC
.	TRBV4-1	TRBJ2-7	TRBD1	CASSQLPAGQGVYEQYF	TGCGCCAGCAGCCAACTCCCGGCGGGACAGGGTGTCTACGAGCAGTACTTC
few	TRBV28	TRBJ2-1	TRBD2	CASREKAGLAGTGEQFF	TGTGCCAGCAGAGAGAAAGCGGGACTAGCGGGGACGGGTGAGCAGTTCTTC
.	TRBV10-3	TRBJ1-2	TRBD1	CAIRTSGTGGGWTNYGYTF	TGTGCCATCAGGACCTCCGGGACAGGGGGCGGATGGACTAACTATGGCTACACCTTC
.	TRBV7-2	TRBJ2-7	TRBD2	CASSPRSGRAYEQYF	TGTGCCAGCAGCCCCCGGAGCGGGAGGGCCTACGAGCAGTACTTC
.	TRBV6-5	TRBJ2-7	TRBD2	CASSRTSGYEQYF	TGTGCCAGCAGTCGGACTAGCGGTTACGAGCAGTACTTC
.	TRBV19	TRBJ1-5	TRBD1	CASSIQGDNQPQHF	TGTGCCAGTAGTATACAGGGGGACAATCAGCCCCAGCATTTT
.	TRBV19	TRBJ1-2	.	CASSIWTADGYTF	TGTGCCAGTAGTATTTGGACAGCTGATGGCTACACCTTC
.	TRBV29-1	TRBJ1-1	.	CSVEGATDMNTEAFF	TGCAGCGTTGAGGGGGCCACGGACATGAACACTGAAGCTTTCTTT
.	TRBV20-1	TRBJ1-5	.	CSASGGSEYYQHF	TGCAGTGCTAGTGGCGGCTCCGAATACTACCAGCATTTT
.	TRBV9	TRBJ2-1	.	CASSVALTDPPSYNEQFF	TGTGCCAGCAGCGTAGCTTTGACTGACCCCCCCAGTTACAATGAGCAGTTCTTC
.	TRBV28	TRBJ1-5	.	CASSYNRVSNQPQHF	TGTGCCAGCAGCTACAACAGGGTTAGCAATCAGCCCCAGCATTTT
.	TRBV19	TRBJ1-2	.	CASSIDQYSYYGYTF	TGTGCCAGTAGTATAGATCAATACAGCTACTATGGCTACACCTTC
.	TRBV11-3	TRBJ1-1	.	CASSLGIGGTEAFF	TGTGCCAGCAGCTTAGGGATTGGGGGGACTGAAGCTTTCTTT
once	TRBV6-5	TRBJ1-2	.	CASSLNPDSQGYTF	TGTGCCAGCAGTCTTAATCCGGACAGTCAGGGCTACACCTTC
once	TRBV12-5	TRBJ1-1	.	CASGLRTALGAFF	TGTGCTAGTGGTTTGCGGACAGCCTTAGGGGCTTTCTTT
.	TRBV12-3/TRBV12-4	TRBJ1-6	.	CASGAQYNSPLHF	TGTGCCAGCGGGGCCCAGTATAATTCACCCCTCCACTTT
once	TRBV2	TRBJ2-1	.	CASSEPVLRVSSYNEQFF	TGTGCCAGCAGTGAACCCGTTTTGAGGGTAAGCTCCTACAATGAGCAGTTCTTC
.	TRBV7-8	TRBJ2-1	TRBD2	CASSSRRLLAGFDEQFF	TGTGCCAGCAGCTCAAGAAGGTTACTAGCGGGATTTGATGAGCAGTTCTTC
.	TRBV25-1	TRBJ1-2	.	CASSVAGNYGYTF	TGTGCCAGCAGTGTCGCCGGGAACTATGGCTACACCTTC
.	TRBV25-1	TRBJ1-1	.	CASSVMAGEAFF	TGTGCCAGCAGTGTGATGGCAGGTGAAGCTTTCTTT
.	TRBV7-2	TRBJ1-5	TRBD1	CASSLQGAAQPQHF	TGTGCCAGCAGCCTACAGGGGGCGGCTCAGCCCCAGCATTTT